The 26 T cell receptor beta chains below were found in one sample sequenced in a study of blood T cell repertoires in COVID-19. Some clones are missing from TCRdb's copy, which holds only in-frame ones; the method was immunoSEQ multiplex PCR. The data contain under 70,000 clones, around 90% of them singletons. Sequencing was carried out using peripheral blood. Every receptor here comes from a woman younger than 30 with acute or convalescent COVID-19.

The chain recombines TRBV7-9 with TRBJ1-3; perhaps TRBD1 as D (6 bases). Germline V gene data show CDR1 as SEHNR and CDR2 as FQNEAQ (reference sequence). Trimming took off 3 bases at V and 2 bases at J, with 11 bases between the two ends. This CDR3 spans 15 amino acids. CDR3 protein: CASSFRRQAGNTIYF. Here the CDR3 DNA reads TGTGCCAGCAGCTTTCGGAGACAGGCTGGAAACACCATATATTTT.

The chain has TRBV27 and TRBJ1-1; 7 bases map to TRBD1. The CDR3 has 14 amino acids. Trimming took 6 bases from V and 2 from J; bases not matched to a gene: 6. Germline V gene sequence: CDR1 MNHEY, CDR2 SMNVEV (reference sequence). CDR3 residues: CASRKTGINTEAFF. The CDR3 coding sequence is TGTGCCAGCAGGAAGACAGGGATAAACACTGAAGCTTTCTTT.

The chain has TRBV6-6 and TRBJ1-6; tentative D call: TRBD1 (5 bases). V lost 0 bases to trimming and J lost 10 bases, with 16 bases between them. This CDR3 has 16 residues. Germline values: CDR1 MNHNY, CDR2 SVGAGI (reference sequence). CDR3 sequence (DNA): TGTGCCAGCAGTTACTCCGTGGGGGGAGGAGGGTCACCCCTCCACTTT. Protein: CASSYSVGGGGSPLHF.

This clone showed up just once. This chain connects TRBV30 to TRBJ2-7; D perhaps matches TRBD1 (5 bases). Germline V gene lookup returns CDR1 GTSNPN and CDR2 SVGIG (reference sequence). V was shortened by 1 base and J by 4 bases, with 11 bases between the two germline ends. The CDR3 length is 13 residues. CDR3 region: CAWSEGLSYEQYF. The CDR3 nucleotides read TGTGCCTGGAGTGAGGGGCTCAGTTACGAGCAGTACTTC.

In this sample, this clone turned up a few times. The CDR3 is CASSPGLGTMGYEQYF. The CDR3 DNA sequence: TGTGCCAGCTCACCGGGCCTGGGGACAATGGGTTACGAGCAGTACTTC. The J gene is TRBJ2-7, the V gene TRBV18; maybe TRBD1 (6 bases). CDR1 is KGHSH and CDR2 is LQKENI in the germline V gene. Trimming left V 3 bases short and J 4 bases short, with 19 bases between. The CDR3 is 16 residues long.

The chain recombines TRBV18 with TRBJ1-2, with 9 bases aligning to TRBD1. The CDR3 sequence is 18 residues long. Trimming cost V 5 bases and J 6 bases; bases outside gene matches: 19. Germline CDR1 reads KGHSH; CDR2 reads LQKENI. The chain's CDR3 is CASSSIPGQGGSLDGYTF. For the CDR3, the DNA is TGTGCCAGCTCAAGTATTCCGGGACAGGGCGGTTCTTTGGATGGCTACACCTTC.

This clone was found a few times. The rearrangement links TRBV2 to TRBJ1-2; D is unclear. The V and J ends lost 5 bases and 3 bases respectively, with 10 bases between them. The CDR3 has 13 residues. In germline, CDR1 is SNHLY, CDR2 FYNNEI. The CDR3 region has the DNA TGTGCCAGCAGTACGGAGGCTTACTATGGCTACACCTTC. It yields the protein CASSTEAYYGYTF.

V and J are TRBV19 and TRBJ1-1; weak D call: TRBD1 (5 bases). Germline lookup yields CDR1 LNHDA and CDR2 SQIVND (reference sequence). V lost 8 bases and J 0 bases, leaving 16 bases between the germline ends. This CDR3 contains 15 residues. CDR3 DNA sequence: TGTGCCAGTCGGAATGGGGGGGGATTGAACACTGAAGCTTTCTTT. It encodes CASRNGGGLNTEAFF. The full variable domain, with the rest looked up from reference TRBV19 and TRBJ1-1, is DGGITQSPKYLFRKEGQNVTLSCEQNLNHDAMYWYRQDPGQGLRLIYYSQIVNDFQKGDIAEGYSVSREKKESFPLTVTSAQKNPTAFYLCASRNGGGLNTEAFFGQGTRLTVV.

This clone was seen just once. The rearrangement joins TRBV3-1 (or the pseudogene TRBV3-2) to TRBJ2-5; 13 bases fit TRBD2. J lost 1 base, V lost 4 bases, and 6 bases had no gene match. The CDR3 is made up of 17 amino acids. Per germline, CDR1 LGHDT and CDR2 YNNKEL (reference sequence). The CDR3 DNA reads as TGTGCCAGCAGCCCCGCCCGACTAGCGGGGGGCCAAGAGACCCAGTACTTC. Encoded protein: CASSPARLAGGQETQYF.

The chain has TRBV18 and TRBJ2-3, with a possible D match to TRBD2 (5 bases). This CDR3 has 13 residues. Germline lookup yields CDR1 KGHSH and CDR2 LQKENI. The V and J ends lost 1 base and 4 bases respectively, with 6 bases between them. CDR3 coding DNA: TGTGCCAGCTCACCACAAGCGGCAGATACGCAGTATTTT. It encodes CASSPQAADTQYF.

The CDR3 sequence: CASSPGQTYEQYF. CDR3 DNA: TGTGCCAGCAGCCCCGGACAGACATACGAGCAGTACTTC. The chain employs TRBV5-6 and TRBJ2-7; maybe TRBD1 (6 bases). The CDR3 is 13 residues long. V was cut by 4 bases and J by 4 bases, with 12 bases left in between. Germline V gene data show CDR1 as SGHDT and CDR2 as YYEEEE.

The chain joins TRBV5-1 to TRBJ2-1, with D tentatively TRBD1 (5 bases). CDR3 length: 16 residues. V shed 1 base and J shed 5 bases, with 16 bases lying between them. Germline lookup yields CDR1 SGHRS and CDR2 YFSETQ. The CDR3 reads CASSLIPGPPNNEQFF. In DNA, the CDR3 is TGCGCCAGCAGCTTGATCCCAGGGCCTCCTAACAATGAGCAGTTCTTC. Full variable domain (missing parts from reference TRBV5-1 and TRBJ2-1): KAGVTQTPRYLIKTRGQQVTLSCSPISGHRSVSWYQQTPGQGLQFLFEYFSETQRNKGNFPGRFSGRQFSNSRSEMNVSTLELGDSALYLCASSLIPGPPNNEQFFGPGTRLTVL.

The CDR3 loop is CASRRSGLSSTDTQYF. The CDR3 nucleotides read TGTGCCAGCAGGAGATCAGGGTTATCGAGCACAGATACGCAGTATTTT. The V gene is TRBV7-2, the J gene TRBJ2-3, with D possibly TRBD1 on 5 matching bases. The CDR3 sequence is 16 residues long. V was shortened by 6 bases and J by 0 bases, with 16 bases between the two germline ends. CDR1 and CDR2 (germline): SGHTA, FQGNSA.

This chain links TRBV12-3 or TRBV12-4 with TRBJ2-1; 7 bases line up with TRBD1. After removal of 6 bases from V and 9 bases from J, the junction contained 8 bases not matched to a gene. The CDR3 loop spans 13 amino acids. Here the CDR3 reads CASSPDRPSEQFF. CDR3 sequence (DNA): TGTGCCAGCAGCCCGGACAGGCCTAGTGAGCAGTTCTTC.

This chain uses TRBV2 with TRBJ2-1; 9 bases are a match to TRBD2. CDR1 and CDR2 (germline): SNHLY, FYNNEI. There are 16 residues in the CDR3. V was clipped by 4 bases and J by 0 bases; unmatched bases: 4. DNA for the CDR3: TGTGCCAGCAGTGGACTAGCGGAGAGCTCCTACAATGAGCAGTTCTTC. Residues: CASSGLAESSYNEQFF.

The chain is built from TRBV6-1 and TRBJ1-2; D remains unclear. CDR3 length: 14 residues. Germline-derived CDR1 and CDR2 are MNHNS and SASEGT. Between the trimmed V and J ends, which lost 1 base and 4 bases, there was a span of 10 bases. Here the CDR3 reads CASSEGVRGYGYTF. The CDR3 nucleotides are TGTGCCAGCAGTGAAGGAGTCCGGGGCTATGGCTACACCTTC.

The sample holds a few counts of this clone. The V and J genes are TRBV11-2 and TRBJ1-1, with 8 bases lining up with TRBD1. CDR3 length equals 13 residues. The germline CDR1 and CDR2 sequences are SGHAT and FQNNGV. Trimming cost V 5 bases and J 10 bases; bases outside gene matches: 9. The CDR3 loop reads CASSALTGTGAFF. In DNA, the CDR3 is TGTGCCAGCAGCGCACTAACCGGGACAGGAGCTTTCTTT.

This chain links TRBV4-2 with TRBJ2-7; 9 nucleotides agree with TRBD2. The CDR3 consists of 16 residues. Germline V lookup: CDR1 LGHNA, CDR2 YNFKEQ. V lost 2 bases to trimming and J lost 2 bases; unmatched junction nucleotides: 7. CDR3 coding DNA: TGTGCCAGCAGCCAATTTGTAACTAGCGGGCCCTACGAGCAGTACTTC. This encodes CASSQFVTSGPYEQYF.

V usage is TRBV7-2 and J usage is TRBJ2-7; D possibly corresponds to TRBD1 (5 bases). Trimming pared 3 bases from V and 4 bases from J, leaving 13 bases between. The CDR3 runs to 14 residues. CDR1 is SGHTA, CDR2 FQGNSA, per germline. The CDR3 spells CASSLSKTGYEQYF. CDR3 nucleotide sequence: TGTGCCAGCAGCTTGAGTAAAACAGGATACGAGCAGTACTTC.

This rearrangement joins TRBV11-2 to TRBJ2-7; the D is unclear. Germline CDR1 is SGHAT and CDR2 is FQNNGV. The CDR3 has 11 residues. Trimming removed 6 bases at V and 9 bases at J, with 12 bases between. CDR3 residues: CASRSTEPQYF. Here the CDR3 DNA reads TGTGCCAGCAGGAGTACAGAACCGCAGTACTTC. Full variable domain (outside the CDR3, taken from reference TRBV11-2 and TRBJ2-7): EAGVAQSPRYKIIEKRQSVAFWCNPISGHATLYWYQQILGQGPKLLIQFQNNGVVDDSQLPKDRFSAERLKGVDSTLKIQPAKLEDSAVYLCASRSTEPQYFGPGTRLTVT.

The chain uses TRBV28 and TRBJ2-5; TRBD1 matches 10 bases. The CDR3 has 16 amino acids. Per germline, CDR1 MDHEN and CDR2 SYDVKM. V dropped 5 bases and J dropped 4; count of bases not matched to a gene: 10. Here the CDR3 DNA reads TGTGCCAGCAGTGCTCCCCAATGGGACAGGGGAGAGACCCAGTACTTC. This sequence encodes CASSAPQWDRGETQYF.

This clone was picked up one time. The chain employs TRBV7-2 and TRBJ2-5, with TRBD2 identical over 13 bases. The CDR3 is 17 residues long. Germline V gene lookup returns CDR1 SGHTA and CDR2 FQGNSA. The V and J ends lost 7 bases and 2 bases, in that order; junction bases with no gene match: 10. The CDR3 protein is CASTGLAGVGGQETQYF. The CDR3 bases are TGTGCCAGCACCGGACTAGCGGGAGTTGGGGGGCAAGAGACCCAGTACTTC.

The J gene is TRBJ1-3, the V gene TRBV6-5, with D uncertain. Trimming pared 6 bases from V and 0 bases from J, leaving 9 bases between. The V gene's germline CDR1 is MNHEY and CDR2 SVGAGI. The CDR3 covers 14 residues. The CDR3 DNA reads TGTGCCAGCAGGCGGGTCAACTCTGGAAACACCATATATTTT. Protein product: CASRRVNSGNTIYF.

The chain carries TRBV30 and TRBJ2-3; 9 nucleotides agree with TRBD1. The V and J ends lost 2 bases and 4 bases, in that order; junction bases with no gene match: 7. The V gene's germline CDR1 is GTSNPN and CDR2 SVGIG (reference sequence). This CDR3 contains 15 residues. The CDR3 coding sequence is TGTGCCTGGAGTCCGGGACAGGGAGGATCAGATACGCAGTATTTT. It is translated as CAWSPGQGGSDTQYF.

The V and J genes are TRBV6-5 and TRBJ1-2; D is perhaps TRBD1 (5 bases). Per the germline V gene, CDR1 is MNHEY and CDR2 is SVGAGI. V dropped 3 bases and J dropped 4 bases, with 12 bases sitting between them. This CDR3 is built from 14 residues. The CDR3 is CASSYRGEGYGYTF. Written as DNA, the CDR3 is TGTGCCAGCAGTTATAGAGGGGAGGGCTATGGCTACACCTTC.

The chain couples TRBV3-1 (or the pseudogene TRBV3-2) to TRBJ2-5; TRBD2 is a possible D gene (6 bases). Looked up from germline, CDR1 is LGHDT and CDR2 is YNNKEL (reference sequence). Trimming took 0 bases from V and 2 from J, leaving 7 bases between them. The CDR3 sequence is 14 residues long. The CDR3 reads CASSQDLAQETQYF. CDR3 in DNA: TGTGCCAGCAGCCAAGACCTAGCGCAAGAGACCCAGTACTTC.